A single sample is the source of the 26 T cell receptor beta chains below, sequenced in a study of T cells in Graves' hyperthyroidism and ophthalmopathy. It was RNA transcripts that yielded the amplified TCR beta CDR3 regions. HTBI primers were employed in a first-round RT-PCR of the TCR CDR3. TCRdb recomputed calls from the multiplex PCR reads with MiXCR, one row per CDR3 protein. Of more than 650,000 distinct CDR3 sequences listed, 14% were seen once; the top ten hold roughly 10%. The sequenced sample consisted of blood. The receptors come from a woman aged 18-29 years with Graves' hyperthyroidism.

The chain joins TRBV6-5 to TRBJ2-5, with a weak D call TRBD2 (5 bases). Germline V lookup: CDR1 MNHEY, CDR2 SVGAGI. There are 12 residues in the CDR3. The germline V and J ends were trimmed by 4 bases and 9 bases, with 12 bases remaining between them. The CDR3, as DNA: TGTGCCAGCAGTTTGTCGGGAACGGCCCAGTACTTC. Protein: CASSLSGTAQYF.

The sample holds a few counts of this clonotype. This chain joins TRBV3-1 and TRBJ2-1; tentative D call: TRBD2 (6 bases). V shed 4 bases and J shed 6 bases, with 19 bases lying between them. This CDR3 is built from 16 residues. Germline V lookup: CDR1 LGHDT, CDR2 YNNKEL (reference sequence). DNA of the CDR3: TGTGCCAGCAGCCCCCCGGGCCCAGGAGGGACCAATGAGCAGTTCTTC. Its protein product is CASSPPGPGGTNEQFF.

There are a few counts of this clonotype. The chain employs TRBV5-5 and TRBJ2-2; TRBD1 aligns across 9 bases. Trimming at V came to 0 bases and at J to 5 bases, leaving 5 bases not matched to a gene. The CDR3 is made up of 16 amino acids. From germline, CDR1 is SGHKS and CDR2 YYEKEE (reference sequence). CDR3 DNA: TGTGCCAGCAGCTTGGCCAGGGACAGGGATACCGGGGAGCTGTTTTTT. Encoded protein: CASSLARDRDTGELFF.

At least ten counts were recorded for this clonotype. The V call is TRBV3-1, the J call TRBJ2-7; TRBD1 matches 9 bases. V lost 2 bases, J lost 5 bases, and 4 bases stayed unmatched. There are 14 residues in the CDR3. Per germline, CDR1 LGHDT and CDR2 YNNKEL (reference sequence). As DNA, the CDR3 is TGTGCCAGCAGCCAATGGGACAGGGACGACGAGCAGTACTTC. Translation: CASSQWDRDDEQYF.

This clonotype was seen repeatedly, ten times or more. The CDR3 nucleotides are TGTGCCACCAGCAGAACTAGCCCTCTTGAGCAGTTCTTC. Protein product: CATSRTSPLEQFF. This chain connects TRBV15 to TRBJ2-1; D perhaps matches TRBD2 (6 bases). The CDR3 has 13 amino acids. Trimming pared 2 bases from V and 9 bases from J, leaving 11 bases between. Germline V CDR1 and CDR2: LNHNV, YYDKDF (reference sequence).

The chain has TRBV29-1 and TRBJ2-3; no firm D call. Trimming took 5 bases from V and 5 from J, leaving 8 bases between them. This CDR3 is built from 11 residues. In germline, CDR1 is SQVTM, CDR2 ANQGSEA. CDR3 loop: CSVRRIDTQYF. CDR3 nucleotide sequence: TGCAGCGTTCGGCGGATAGATACGCAGTATTTT.

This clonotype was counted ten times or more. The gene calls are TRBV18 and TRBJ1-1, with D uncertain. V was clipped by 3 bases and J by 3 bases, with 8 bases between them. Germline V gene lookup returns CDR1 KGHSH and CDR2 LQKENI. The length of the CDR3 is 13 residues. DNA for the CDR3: TGTGCCAGCTCACCTTATACTTACACTGAAGCTTTCTTT. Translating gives CASSPYTYTEAFF.

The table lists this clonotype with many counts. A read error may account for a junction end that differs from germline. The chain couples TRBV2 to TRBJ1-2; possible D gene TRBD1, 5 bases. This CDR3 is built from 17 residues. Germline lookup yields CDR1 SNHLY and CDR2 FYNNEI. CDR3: CASTERDALSYVYGYTF. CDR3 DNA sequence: TGTGCCAGCACTGAAAGGGACGCCCTTTCCTATGTCTATGGCTACACCTTC.

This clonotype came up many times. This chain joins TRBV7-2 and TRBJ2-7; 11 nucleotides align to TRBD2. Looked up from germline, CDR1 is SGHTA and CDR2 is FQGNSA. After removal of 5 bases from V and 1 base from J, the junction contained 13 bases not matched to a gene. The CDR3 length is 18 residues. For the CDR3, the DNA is TGTGCCAGCAGCCGTAAAAGGGCTAGCGGGGGGACATCCTACGAGCAGTACTTC. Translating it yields CASSRKRASGGTSYEQYF.

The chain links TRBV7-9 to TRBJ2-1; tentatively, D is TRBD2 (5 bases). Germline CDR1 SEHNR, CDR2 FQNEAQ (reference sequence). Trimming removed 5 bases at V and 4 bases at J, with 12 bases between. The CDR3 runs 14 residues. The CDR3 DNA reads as TGTGCCAGCAGCCCCCTAAGCGGATACAATGAGCAGTTCTTC. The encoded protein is CASSPLSGYNEQFF. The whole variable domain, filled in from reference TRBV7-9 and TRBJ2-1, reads DTGVSQNPRHKITKRGQNVTFRCDPISEHNRLYWYRQTLGQGPEFLTYFQNEAQLEKSRLLSDRFSAERPKGSFSTLEIQRTEQGDSAMYLCASSPLSGYNEQFFGPGTRLTVL.

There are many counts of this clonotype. The CDR3 reads CASSPPGQGGNEQFF. CDR3 nucleotide sequence: TGTGCCAGCTCACCGCCGGGACAGGGTGGAAATGAGCAGTTCTTC. The chain recombines TRBV18 with TRBJ2-1; TRBD1 matches at 9 bases. The V segment lost 3 bases and the J segment 7 bases; nucleotides outside the gene matches: 7. The CDR3 has 15 amino acids. Germline V gene lookup returns CDR1 KGHSH and CDR2 LQKENI.

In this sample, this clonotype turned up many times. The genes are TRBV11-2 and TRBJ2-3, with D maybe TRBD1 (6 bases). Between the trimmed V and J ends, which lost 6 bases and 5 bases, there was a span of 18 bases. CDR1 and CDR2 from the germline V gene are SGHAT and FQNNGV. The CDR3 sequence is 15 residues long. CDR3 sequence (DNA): TGTGCCAGCAGACCCATAGGGGACACGAAAGATACGCAGTATTTT. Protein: CASRPIGDTKDTQYF.

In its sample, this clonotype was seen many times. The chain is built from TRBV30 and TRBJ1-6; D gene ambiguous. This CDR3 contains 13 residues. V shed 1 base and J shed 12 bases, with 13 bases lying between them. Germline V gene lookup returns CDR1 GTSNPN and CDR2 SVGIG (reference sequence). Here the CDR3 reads CAWSASDSQPLHF. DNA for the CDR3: TGTGCCTGGAGTGCATCCGACTCTCAACCCCTCCACTTT. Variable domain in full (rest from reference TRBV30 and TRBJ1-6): SQTIHQWPATLVQPVGSPLSLECTVEGTSNPNLYWYRQAAGRGLQLLFYSVGIGQISSEVPQNLSASRPQDRQFILSSKKLLLSDSGFYLCAWSASDSQPLHFGNGTRLTVT.

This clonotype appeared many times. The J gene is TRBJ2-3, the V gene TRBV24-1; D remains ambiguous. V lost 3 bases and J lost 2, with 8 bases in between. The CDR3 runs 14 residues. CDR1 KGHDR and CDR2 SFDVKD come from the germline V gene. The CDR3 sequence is CATSDRQATDTQYF. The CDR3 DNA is TGTGCCACCAGTGATCGGCAGGCCACAGATACGCAGTATTTT.

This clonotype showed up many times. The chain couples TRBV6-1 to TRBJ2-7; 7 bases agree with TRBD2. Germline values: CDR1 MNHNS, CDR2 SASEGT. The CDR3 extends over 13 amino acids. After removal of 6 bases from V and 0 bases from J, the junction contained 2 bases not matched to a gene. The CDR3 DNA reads TGTGCCAGCAGAGCGGGGCTCTCCTACGAGCAGTACTTC. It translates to CASRAGLSYEQYF.

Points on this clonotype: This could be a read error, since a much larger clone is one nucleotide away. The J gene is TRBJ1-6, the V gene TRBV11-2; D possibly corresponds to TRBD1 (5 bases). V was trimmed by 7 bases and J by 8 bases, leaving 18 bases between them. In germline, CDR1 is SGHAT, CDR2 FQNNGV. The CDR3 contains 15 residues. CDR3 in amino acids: CASKIRGTYDSPLHF. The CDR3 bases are TGTGCCAGCAAAATCAGAGGGACTTATGATTCACCCCTCCACTTT.

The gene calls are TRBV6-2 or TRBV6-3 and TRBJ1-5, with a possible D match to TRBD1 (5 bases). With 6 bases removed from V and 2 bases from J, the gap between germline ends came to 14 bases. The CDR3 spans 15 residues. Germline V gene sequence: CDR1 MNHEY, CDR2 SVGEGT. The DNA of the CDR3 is TGTGCCAGCAGCCCCTCCAGGGCTGGCAATCAGCCCCAGCATTTT. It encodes CASSPSRAGNQPQHF.

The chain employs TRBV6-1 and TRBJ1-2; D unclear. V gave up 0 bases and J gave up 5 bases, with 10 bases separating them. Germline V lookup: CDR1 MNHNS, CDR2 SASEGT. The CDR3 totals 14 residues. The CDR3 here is CASSEARAIYGYTF. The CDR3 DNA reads TGTGCCAGCAGTGAAGCGCGGGCCATATATGGCTACACCTTC.

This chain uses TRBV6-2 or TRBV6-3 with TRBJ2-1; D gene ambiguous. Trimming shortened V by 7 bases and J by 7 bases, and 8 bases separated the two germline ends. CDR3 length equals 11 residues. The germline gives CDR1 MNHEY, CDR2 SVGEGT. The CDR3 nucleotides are TGTGCCAGCACCCACTCAAATGAGCAGTTCTTC. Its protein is CASTHSNEQFF.

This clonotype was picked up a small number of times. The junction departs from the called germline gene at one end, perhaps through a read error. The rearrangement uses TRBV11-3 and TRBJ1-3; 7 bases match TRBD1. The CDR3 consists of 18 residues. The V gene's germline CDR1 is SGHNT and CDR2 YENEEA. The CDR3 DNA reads TGTGCCAGCAGGACGGATACTACCGGGACAGCCTCTGGAGACACCATATATTTT. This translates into CASRTDTTGTASGDTIYF.

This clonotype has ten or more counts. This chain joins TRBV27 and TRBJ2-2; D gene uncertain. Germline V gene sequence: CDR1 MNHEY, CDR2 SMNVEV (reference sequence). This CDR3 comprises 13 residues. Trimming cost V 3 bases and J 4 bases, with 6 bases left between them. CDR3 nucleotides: TGTGCCAGCAGTTTTGGTGTCACCGGGGAGCTGTTTTTT. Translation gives CASSFGVTGELFF.

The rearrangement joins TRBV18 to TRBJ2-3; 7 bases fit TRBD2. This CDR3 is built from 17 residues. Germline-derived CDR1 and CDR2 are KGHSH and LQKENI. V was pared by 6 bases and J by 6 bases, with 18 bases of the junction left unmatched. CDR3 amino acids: CASSTRGPSGTPDTQYF. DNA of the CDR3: TGTGCCAGCTCCACCAGAGGGCCTAGCGGTACCCCCGATACGCAGTATTTT.

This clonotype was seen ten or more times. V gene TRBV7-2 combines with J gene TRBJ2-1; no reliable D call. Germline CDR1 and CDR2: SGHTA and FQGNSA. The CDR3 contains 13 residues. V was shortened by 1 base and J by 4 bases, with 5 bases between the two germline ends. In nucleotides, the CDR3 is TGTGCCAGCAGCTTAGGGTTTTACAATGAGCAGTTCTTC. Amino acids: CASSLGFYNEQFF.

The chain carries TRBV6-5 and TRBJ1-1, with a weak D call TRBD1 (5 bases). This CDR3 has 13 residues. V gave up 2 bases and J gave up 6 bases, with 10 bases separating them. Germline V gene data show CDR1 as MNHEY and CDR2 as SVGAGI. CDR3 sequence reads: CASSYAGLAEAFF. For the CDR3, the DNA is TGTGCCAGCAGTTACGCAGGGCTGGCTGAAGCTTTCTTT.

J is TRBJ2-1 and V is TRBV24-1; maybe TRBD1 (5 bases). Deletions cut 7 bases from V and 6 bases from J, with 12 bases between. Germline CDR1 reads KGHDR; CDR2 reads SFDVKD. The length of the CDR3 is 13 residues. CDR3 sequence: CATRGANCNEQFF. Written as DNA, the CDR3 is TGTGCCACCAGAGGGGCCAACTGCAATGAGCAGTTCTTC.

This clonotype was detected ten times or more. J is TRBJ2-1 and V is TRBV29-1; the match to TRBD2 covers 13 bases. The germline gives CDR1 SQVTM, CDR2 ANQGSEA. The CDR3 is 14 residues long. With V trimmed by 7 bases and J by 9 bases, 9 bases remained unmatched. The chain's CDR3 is CSADKGLAGLEQFF. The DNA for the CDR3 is TGCAGCGCCGATAAGGGACTAGCGGGACTTGAGCAGTTCTTC.